This TCR beta chain was observed in a study of T cells in Graves' hyperthyroidism and ophthalmopathy. There are many counts of this clonotype. It was RNA transcripts that yielded the amplified TCR beta CDR3 regions. First-round RT-PCR of the TCR CDR3 relied on the HTBI primer set. TCRdb re-analysed the multiplex PCR reads in MiXCR, keeping a single row per CDR3 protein. This sample has about 290,000 distinct CDR3 sequences, with roughly 13% found just once. V was clipped by 7 bases and J by 4 bases; unmatched bases: 9. This CDR3 is built from 14 residues. Germline CDR1 MNHEY, CDR2 SVGEGT. Sequencing used blood. This TCR derives from a woman in her 30s with Graves' hyperthyroidism that later progressed to Graves' ophthalmopathy. The chain has TRBV6-2 or TRBV6-3 and TRBJ2-5; TRBD2 matches 7 bases. For the CDR3, the DNA is TGTGCCAGCACCCTTGGCCCGGGAGGAGAGACCCAGTACTTC. It specifies CASTLGPGGETQYF.